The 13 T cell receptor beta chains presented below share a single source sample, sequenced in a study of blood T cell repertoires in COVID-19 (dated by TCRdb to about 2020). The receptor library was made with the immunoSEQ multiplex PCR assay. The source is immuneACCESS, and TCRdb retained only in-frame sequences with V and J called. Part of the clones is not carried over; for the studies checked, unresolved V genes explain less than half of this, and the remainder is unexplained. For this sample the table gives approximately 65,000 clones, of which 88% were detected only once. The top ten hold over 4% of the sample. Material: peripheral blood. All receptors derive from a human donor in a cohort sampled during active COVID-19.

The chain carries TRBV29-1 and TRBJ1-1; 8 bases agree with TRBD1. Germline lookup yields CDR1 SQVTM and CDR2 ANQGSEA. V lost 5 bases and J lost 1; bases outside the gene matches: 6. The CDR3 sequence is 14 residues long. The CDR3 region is CSVQHDRGNTEAFF. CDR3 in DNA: TGCAGCGTTCAACACGACAGGGGGAACACTGAAGCTTTCTTT.

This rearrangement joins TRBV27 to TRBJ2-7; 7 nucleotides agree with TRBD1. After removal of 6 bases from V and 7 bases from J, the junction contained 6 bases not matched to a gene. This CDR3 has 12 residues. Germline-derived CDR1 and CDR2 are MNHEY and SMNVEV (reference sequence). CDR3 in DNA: TGTGCCAGCAGCCAGGACAGGAGGGAGCAGTACTTC. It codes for CASSQDRREQYF.

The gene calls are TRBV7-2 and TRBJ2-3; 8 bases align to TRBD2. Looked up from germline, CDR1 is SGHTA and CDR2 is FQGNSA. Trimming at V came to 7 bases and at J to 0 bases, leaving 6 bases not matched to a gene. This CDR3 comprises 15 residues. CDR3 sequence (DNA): TGTGCCAGCACCCGAAAGCGGGGGAGCACAGATACGCAGTATTTT. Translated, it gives CASTRKRGSTDTQYF.

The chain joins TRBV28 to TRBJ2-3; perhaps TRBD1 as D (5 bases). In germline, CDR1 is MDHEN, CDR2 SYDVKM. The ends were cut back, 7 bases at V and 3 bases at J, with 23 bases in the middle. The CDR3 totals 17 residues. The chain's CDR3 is CASTPRISPKGTDTQYF. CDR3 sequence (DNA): TGTGCCAGCACCCCGCGGATTTCCCCAAAGGGGACAGATACGCAGTATTTT.

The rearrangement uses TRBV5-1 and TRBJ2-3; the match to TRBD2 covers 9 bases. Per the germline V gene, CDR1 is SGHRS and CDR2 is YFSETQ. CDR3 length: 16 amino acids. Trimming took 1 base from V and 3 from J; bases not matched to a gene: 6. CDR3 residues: CASSLTAGGPTDTQYF. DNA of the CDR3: TGCGCCAGCAGCTTGACAGCGGGAGGTCCTACAGATACGCAGTATTTT.

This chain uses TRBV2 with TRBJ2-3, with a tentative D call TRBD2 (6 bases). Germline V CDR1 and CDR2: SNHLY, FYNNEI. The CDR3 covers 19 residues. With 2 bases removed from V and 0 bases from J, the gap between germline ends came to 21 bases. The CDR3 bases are TGTGCCAGCAGTGAACGTATTGGCATCCGGGGGTTTAGCACAGATACGCAGTATTTT. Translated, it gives CASSERIGIRGFSTDTQYF.

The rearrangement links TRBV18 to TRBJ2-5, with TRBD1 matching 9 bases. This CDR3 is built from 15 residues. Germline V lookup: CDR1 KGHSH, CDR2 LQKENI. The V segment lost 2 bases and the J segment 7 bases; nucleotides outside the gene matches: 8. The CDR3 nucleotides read TGTGCCAGCTCACCAACAGGGGGCCCTCCGGGGACCCAGTACTTC. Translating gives CASSPTGGPPGTQYF. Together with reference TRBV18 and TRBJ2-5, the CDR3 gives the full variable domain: NAGVMQNPRHLVRRRGQEARLRCSPMKGHSHVYWYRQLPEEGLKFMVYLQKENIIDESGMPKERFSAEFPKEGPSILRIQQVVRGDSAAYFCASSPTGGPPGTQYFGPGTRLLVL.

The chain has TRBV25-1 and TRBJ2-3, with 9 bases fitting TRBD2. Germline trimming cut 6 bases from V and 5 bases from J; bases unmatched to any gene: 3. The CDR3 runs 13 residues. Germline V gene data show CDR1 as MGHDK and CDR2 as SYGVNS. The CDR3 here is CASRPSGIDTQYF. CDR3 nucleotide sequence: TGTGCCAGCAGGCCTAGCGGGATAGATACGCAGTATTTT. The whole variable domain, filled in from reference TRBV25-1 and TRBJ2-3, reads EADIYQTPRYLVIGTGKKITLECSQTMGHDKMYWYQQDPGMELHLIHYSYGVNSTEKGDLSSESTVSRIRTEHFPLTLESARPSHTSQYLCASRPSGIDTQYFGPGTRLTVL.

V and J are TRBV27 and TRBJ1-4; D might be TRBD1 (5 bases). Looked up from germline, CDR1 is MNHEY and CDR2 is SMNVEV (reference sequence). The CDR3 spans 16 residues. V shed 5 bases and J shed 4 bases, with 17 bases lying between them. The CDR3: CASSPSRRGGNEKLFF. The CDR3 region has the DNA TGTGCCAGCAGTCCAAGTCGCCGGGGGGGTAATGAAAAACTGTTTTTT.

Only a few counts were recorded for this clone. In nucleotides, the CDR3 is TGTGCCAGCAGCTCACCGGGTTCATACGAGCAGTACTTC. Translated, it gives CASSSPGSYEQYF. V is TRBV5-5 and J is TRBJ2-7; D is unclear. Germline V gives CDR1 SGHKS, CDR2 YYEKEE (reference sequence). The CDR3 is 13 residues long. Trimming removed 3 bases from V and 4 bases from J, with 11 bases in between.

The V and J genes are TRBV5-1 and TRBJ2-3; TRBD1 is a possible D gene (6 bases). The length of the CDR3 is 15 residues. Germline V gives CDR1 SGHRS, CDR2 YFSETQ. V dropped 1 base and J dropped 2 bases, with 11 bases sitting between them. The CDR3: CASSLQDSATDTQYF. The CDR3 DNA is TGCGCCAGCAGCTTGCAGGACAGCGCCACAGATACGCAGTATTTT.

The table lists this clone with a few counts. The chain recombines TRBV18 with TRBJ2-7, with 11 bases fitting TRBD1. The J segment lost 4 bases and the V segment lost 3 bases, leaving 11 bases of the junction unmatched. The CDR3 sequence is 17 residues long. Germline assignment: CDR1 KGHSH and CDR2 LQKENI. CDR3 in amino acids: CASSPFGPGQGAYEQYF. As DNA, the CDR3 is TGTGCCAGCTCACCCTTCGGCCCCGGACAGGGGGCTTACGAGCAGTACTTC.

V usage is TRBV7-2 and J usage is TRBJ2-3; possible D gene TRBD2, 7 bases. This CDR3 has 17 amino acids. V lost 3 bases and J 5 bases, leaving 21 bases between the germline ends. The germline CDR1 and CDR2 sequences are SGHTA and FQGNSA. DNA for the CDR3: TGTGCCAGCAGCTTGAGCCCGGGGGGAGCAGGGGAAGATACGCAGTATTTT. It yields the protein CASSLSPGGAGEDTQYF.